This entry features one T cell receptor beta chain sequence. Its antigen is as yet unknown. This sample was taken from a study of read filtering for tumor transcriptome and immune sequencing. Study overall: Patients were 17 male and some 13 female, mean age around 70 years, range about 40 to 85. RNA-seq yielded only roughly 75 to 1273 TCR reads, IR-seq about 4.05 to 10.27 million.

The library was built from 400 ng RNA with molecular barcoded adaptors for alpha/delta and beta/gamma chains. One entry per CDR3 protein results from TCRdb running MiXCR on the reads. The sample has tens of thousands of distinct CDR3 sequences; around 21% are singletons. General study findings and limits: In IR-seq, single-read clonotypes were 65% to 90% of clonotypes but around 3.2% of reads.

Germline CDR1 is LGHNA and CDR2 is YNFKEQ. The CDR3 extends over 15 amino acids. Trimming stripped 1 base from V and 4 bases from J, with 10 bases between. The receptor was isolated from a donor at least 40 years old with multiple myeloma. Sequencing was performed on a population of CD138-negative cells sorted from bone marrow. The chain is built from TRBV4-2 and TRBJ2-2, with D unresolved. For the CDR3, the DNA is TGTGCCAGCAGCCAAGGTCCAGATTTCACCGGGGAGCTGTTTTTT. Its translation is CASSQGPDFTGELFF.